One sample yielded the 7 T cell receptor beta chains listed below, sequenced in a study of blood T cell repertoires in COVID-19. TCRdb's table, derived via immunoSEQ multiplex PCR, lists solely in-frame clones and lacks some. The sample carries fewer than 300,000 clones, around 87% recorded once. The material sequenced was peripheral blood. The receptors originated from a woman aged 35 to 49 who had recovered from COVID-19.

The chain carries TRBV6-5 and TRBJ1-2; 7 bases agree with TRBD1. This CDR3 has 12 amino acids. The V gene's germline CDR1 is MNHEY and CDR2 SVGAGI. The V and J ends lost 5 bases and 8 bases, in that order; junction bases with no gene match: 5. The CDR3 nucleotides are TGTGCCAGCAGTACCGACAGGGTCGGCTACACCTTC. Protein: CASSTDRVGYTF.

The chain has TRBV25-1 and TRBJ1-2, with 7 nucleotides matching TRBD1. The CDR3 consists of 12 residues. Germline V CDR1 and CDR2: MGHDK, SYGVNS. Trimming at V came to 6 bases and at J to 8 bases, leaving 6 bases not matched to a gene. The CDR3 DNA reads as TGTGCCAGCAGCCCCACAGGGGAAGGCTACACCTTC. Translated, it gives CASSPTGEGYTF.

The genes are TRBV3-1 (or the pseudogene TRBV3-2) and TRBJ1-2, with 7 bases fitting TRBD1. Germline CDR1 LGHDT, CDR2 YNNKEL (reference sequence). The CDR3 runs to 14 residues. The trim removed 5 bases at V and 7 bases at J, leaving 10 bases unmatched. CDR3 protein: CASSARDSVSGYTF. The DNA for the CDR3 is TGTGCCAGCAGCGCCCGGGACAGCGTCTCTGGCTACACCTTC.

V usage is TRBV19 and J usage is TRBJ2-7; 7 bases align to TRBD2. The J segment lost 3 bases and the V segment lost 1 base, leaving 0 bases of the junction unmatched. Germline CDR1 reads LNHDA; CDR2 reads SQIVND (reference sequence). This CDR3 region has 13 residues. CDR3 in amino acids: CASSIGDYYEQYF. CDR3 in DNA: TGTGCCAGTAGTATAGGGGACTACTACGAGCAGTACTTC. The full variable domain, in which reference TRBV19 and TRBJ2-7 provide the parts outside the CDR3, is DGGITQSPKYLFRKEGQNVTLSCEQNLNHDAMYWYRQDPGQGLRLIYYSQIVNDFQKGDIAEGYSVSREKKESFPLTVTSAQKNPTAFYLCASSIGDYYEQYFGPGTRLTVT.

This chain links TRBV9 with TRBJ2-7; perhaps TRBD2 as D (5 bases). The germline V and J ends were trimmed by 4 bases and 6 bases, with 20 bases remaining between them. The CDR3 sequence is 15 residues long. From germline, CDR1 is SGDLS and CDR2 YYNGEE. CDR3 in DNA: TGTGCCAGCAGCCCAGAGGGTGGAGTGGGCTCCGAGCAGTACTTC. Translating it yields CASSPEGGVGSEQYF. The full variable domain, completed using reference TRBV9 and TRBJ2-7, is DSGVTQTPKHLITATGQRVTLRCSPRSGDLSVYWYQQSLDQGLQFLIQYYNGEERAKGNILERFSAQQFPDLHSELNLSSLELGDSALYFCASSPEGGVGSEQYFGPGTRLTVT.

The chain uses TRBV4-3 and TRBJ1-5; D is possibly TRBD1 (5 bases). Trimming shortened V by 0 bases and J by 9 bases, and 12 bases separated the two germline ends. Germline CDR1 is LGHNA and CDR2 is YSLEER. The CDR3 has 14 amino acids. The DNA for the CDR3 is TGCGCCAGCAGCCAAGAGGGGACCGGGGGGCCCCAGCATTTT. It encodes CASSQEGTGGPQHF.

The V call is TRBV27, the J call TRBJ2-2; 10 nucleotides align to TRBD1. The CDR3 totals 16 residues. Germline assignment: CDR1 MNHEY and CDR2 SMNVEV (reference sequence). Unmatched junction bases numbered 7, after V lost 5 bases and J lost 4 bases. The CDR3 DNA follows: TGTGCCAGCAGTGCTGACAGGGGGCTTGGCACCGGGGAGCTGTTTTTT. Translating it yields CASSADRGLGTGELFF.